This passage covers 8 T cell receptor beta chains from one sample sequenced in a study of blood T cells in healthy people across ages. Then a second PCR, running roughly 7 to 11 cycles, was carried out with a sample-barcoded 5' primer and a J-beta primer mix. A single record per CDR3 protein comes from TCRdb applying MiXCR to the 5' RACE reads. The sample has some 900,000 distinct CDR3 sequences; under 35% are singletons. The sample was blood. The receptors originated from a woman over 75 in good health.

This clonotype has at least ten counts. This chain connects TRBV4-3 to TRBJ1-5, with a weak D call TRBD1 (5 bases). V was pared by 0 bases and J by 0 bases, with 6 bases between. There are 15 residues in the CDR3. Germline loops: CDR1 LGHNA, CDR2 YSLEER. In nucleotides, the CDR3 is TGCGCCAGCAGCCAAGACAGGGATAGCAATCAGCCCCAGCATTTT. Translated, it gives CASSQDRDSNQPQHF.

This clonotype has at least ten counts. The DNA for the CDR3 is TGCAGCGTTGAAGATCGCCCAGGGTCGTATGGCTACACCTTC. The encoded protein is CSVEDRPGSYGYTF. J is TRBJ1-2 and V is TRBV29-1, with a weak D call TRBD1 (5 bases). Trimming removed 0 bases at V and 5 bases at J, with 13 bases between. The CDR3 sequence is 14 residues long. Germline CDR1 and CDR2: SQVTM and ANQGSEA.

This clonotype occurred many times. The chain combines TRBV11-3 with TRBJ2-5; TRBD2 is a possible D gene (7 bases). Germline assignment: CDR1 SGHNT and CDR2 YENEEA. The CDR3 is made up of 14 amino acids. The ends were cut back, 5 bases at V and 2 bases at J, with 12 bases in the middle. The DNA for the CDR3 is TGTGCCAGCAGCGGGGGGGACATTCAAGAGACCCAGTACTTC. Translated: CASSGGDIQETQYF.

This clonotype was seen at least ten times. The rearrangement uses TRBV20-1 and TRBJ2-1; D possibly corresponds to TRBD2 (5 bases). The germline gives CDR1 DFQATT, CDR2 SNEGSKA (reference sequence). Trimming shortened V by 3 bases and J by 2 bases, and 8 bases separated the two germline ends. There are 13 residues in the CDR3. CDR3 nucleotides: TGCAGTGCTAGCCTAGCTACCTACAATGAGCAGTTCTTC. Translated: CSASLATYNEQFF.

This clonotype was counted ten times or more. The J gene is TRBJ2-7, the V gene TRBV7-2; D ambiguous. The CDR3 is 18 residues long. Germline CDR1 and CDR2: SGHTA and FQGNSA. V shed 1 base and J shed 3 bases, with 22 bases lying between them. This CDR3 reads CASSLGPNDRRSGYEQYF. The CDR3 DNA follows: TGTGCCAGCAGCTTAGGGCCGAATGACCGTCGATCGGGCTACGAGCAGTACTTC.

Ten or more counts support this clonotype. Being one base from a much bigger clone, this may be a read error. The chain is built from TRBV7-2 and TRBJ2-1; 9 bases agree with TRBD2. Germline values: CDR1 SGHTA, CDR2 FQGNSA. Unmatched junction bases numbered 10, after V lost 3 bases and J lost 10 bases. This CDR3 has 15 residues. Here the CDR3 reads CASSLGGGGAREQFF. The CDR3 DNA reads as TGTGCCAGCAGCTTGGGCGGCGGGGGGGCCAGGGAGCAGTTCTTC.

This clonotype was detected a few times. This rearrangement joins TRBV6-2 or TRBV6-3 to TRBJ1-1; D remains unclear. V lost 4 bases, J lost 8 bases, and 17 bases lay in between. Germline-derived CDR1 and CDR2 are MNHEY and SVGEGT. CDR3 length: 14 residues. CDR3 DNA sequence: TGTGCCAGCAGTTCAGATTATGGTGGCGGAGAAGCTTTCTTT. It translates to CASSSDYGGGEAFF.

This clonotype was seen only once. The chain links TRBV29-1 to TRBJ2-7, with D possibly TRBD2 on 5 matching bases. Trimming removed 2 bases from V and 3 bases from J, with 14 bases in between. The CDR3 length is 14 residues. Per the germline V gene, CDR1 is SQVTM and CDR2 is ANQGSEA. The DNA for the CDR3 is TGCAGCGTTGAATCCCCGGACGACTACTACGAGCAGTACTTC. This encodes CSVESPDDYYEQYF.